These 32 T cell receptor beta chains originate from one sample sequenced in a study of T cell changes during pregnancy in multiple sclerosis. TCRdb's table, derived via immunoSEQ multiplex PCR, lists solely in-frame clones and lacks some. The sample has about 41,000 clones, roughly nine tenths seen once. This specimen was CD4+ T cells from peripheral blood mononuclear cells, taken in the first trimester of pregnancy. The source is a female donor with multiple sclerosis, enrolled in a pregnancy study.

The rearrangement joins TRBV6-1 to TRBJ2-2, with a tentative D call TRBD2 (5 bases). Per the germline V gene, CDR1 is MNHNS and CDR2 is SASEGT. The CDR3 spans 14 residues. V shed 8 bases and J shed 10 bases, with 20 bases lying between them. DNA of the CDR3: TGTGCCAGCTCCGGTGGGGTGGGGAGAGTGGAGCTGTTTTTT. It yields the protein CASSGGVGRVELFF.

The V and J genes are TRBV6-1 and TRBJ2-1; possible D gene TRBD1, 5 bases. This CDR3 spans 15 amino acids. Germline CDR1 is MNHNS and CDR2 is SASEGT. With 5 bases removed from V and 5 bases from J, the gap between germline ends came to 16 bases. The CDR3 region has the DNA TGTGCCAGCAGTAAAATAGGGGCTTGGGACAATGAGCAGTTCTTC. It specifies CASSKIGAWDNEQFF.

The gene calls are TRBV2 and TRBJ2-3, with TRBD2 as a possible D gene (5 bases). Trimming removed 7 bases from V and 0 bases from J, with 11 bases in between. Germline CDR1 is SNHLY and CDR2 is FYNNEI. The CDR3 consists of 14 residues. The CDR3 coding sequence is TGTGCCAGCACATCAGGACTTAGCACAGATACGCAGTATTTT. Its translation: CASTSGLSTDTQYF.

This clone was seen once. The rearrangement links TRBV9 to TRBJ2-3; TRBD2 agrees at 9 bases. J was trimmed by 4 bases and V by 5 bases; bases with no gene match: 5. CDR3 length: 14 amino acids. Germline V lookup: CDR1 SGDLS, CDR2 YYNGEE. CDR3 DNA sequence: TGTGCCAGCAGTGCGACTAGCGGCCCAGATACGCAGTATTTT. The encoded protein is CASSATSGPDTQYF.

The V and J genes are TRBV5-8 and TRBJ2-1; no reliable D call. V gave up 4 bases and J gave up 13 bases, with 12 bases separating them. The CDR3 sequence is 11 residues long. Looked up from germline, CDR1 is SGHTS and CDR2 is YDEGEE. The CDR3 nucleotides are TGTGCCAGCAGCCAGGCCCCGGAACAGTTCTTC. As protein: CASSQAPEQFF.

This clone occurred once. This chain links TRBV29-1 with TRBJ1-1; 8 nucleotides line up with TRBD1. The CDR3 totals 13 residues. The V gene end was trimmed by 1 base and the J gene end by 6 bases; junction bases not matched to a gene: 4. Looked up from germline, CDR1 is SQVTM and CDR2 is ANQGSEA. The CDR3 region is CSVEGQGASEAFF. The CDR3 DNA is TGCAGCGTTGAAGGTCAGGGGGCCTCTGAAGCTTTCTTT.

The chain carries TRBV5-1 and TRBJ2-5; the match to TRBD1 covers 7 bases. Trimming cost V 2 bases and J 3 bases; bases outside gene matches: 4. The CDR3 consists of 14 residues. CDR1 is SGHRS, CDR2 YFSETQ, per germline. The CDR3 protein is CASSLRDSKETQYF. The CDR3 bases are TGCGCCAGCAGCTTACGGGACAGTAAAGAGACCCAGTACTTC.

V is TRBV4-3 and J is TRBJ1-3; 7 nucleotides agree with TRBD1. The length of the CDR3 is 15 residues. The germline V gene has CDR1 LGHNA and CDR2 YSLEER. V trimming: 0 bases; J trimming: 2 bases; junction bases outside the gene matches: 1. For the CDR3, the DNA is TGCGCCAGCAGCCAAGACGGACAGGCTGGAAACACCATATATTTT. It is translated as CASSQDGQAGNTIYF.

The chain has TRBV12-1 and TRBJ2-5; the D segment call TRBD2 is taken from the table without a DNA check. TRBV12-1 is classified as a pseudogene. This CDR3 spans 17 amino acids. The CDR3 nucleotides are TGTGCCAGCAGCTCGACTTACGGACTAGCGGAGGGGACGACCCAGTACTTC. Amino acids: CASSSTYGLAEGTTQYF.

V is TRBV9 and J is TRBJ1-2, with D perhaps TRBD1 (6 bases). Trimming pared 0 bases from V and 8 bases from J, leaving 8 bases between. Germline V CDR1 and CDR2: SGDLS, YYNGEE. There are 12 residues in the CDR3. Here the CDR3 reads CASSVGGGGYTF. The CDR3 DNA sequence: TGTGCCAGCAGCGTAGGAGGGGGAGGCTACACCTTC.

V and J are TRBV6-1 and TRBJ2-3; TRBD1 aligns across 7 bases. Trimming removed 6 bases from V and 6 bases from J; junction bases left unmatched: 6. Germline V gene data show CDR1 as MNHNS and CDR2 as SASEGT. The CDR3 consists of 13 residues. CDR3 region: CASRDRVGDTQYF. The CDR3 nucleotides read TGTGCCAGCAGAGACAGGGTTGGGGATACGCAGTATTTT.

The chain recombines TRBV7-2 with TRBJ2-5; D unresolved. This CDR3 spans 13 amino acids. Germline V CDR1 and CDR2: SGHTA, FQGNSA. Trimming removed 3 bases at V and 0 bases at J, with 5 bases between. Written as DNA, the CDR3 is TGTGCCAGCAGCTTCCCGTACCAAGAGACCCAGTACTTC. Its translation is CASSFPYQETQYF.

This chain links TRBV6-6 with TRBJ2-3; possibly TRBD1 for D (5 bases). V was clipped by 6 bases and J by 1 base, with 11 bases between them. CDR1 and CDR2 from the germline V gene are MNHNY and SVGAGI (reference sequence). The CDR3 has 14 residues. The CDR3 nucleotides are TGTGCCAGCAGCGACAGCTACGGCACAGATACGCAGTATTTT. Its translation is CASSDSYGTDTQYF.

This chain joins TRBV11-3 and TRBJ2-7; D may be TRBD2 (5 bases). CDR1 and CDR2 from the germline V gene are SGHNT and YENEEA. The V end was cut by 5 bases, the J end by 0 bases, with 17 bases between. This CDR3 is built from 16 residues. The CDR3 region has the DNA TGTGCCAGCAGCCCAGTCCCTAGCCTCAGCTCCTACGAGCAGTACTTC. This gives the protein CASSPVPSLSSYEQYF.

This clone occurred once. V and J are TRBV27 and TRBJ2-1, with TRBD2 matching over 7 bases. The CDR3 runs to 14 residues. Per germline, CDR1 MNHEY and CDR2 SMNVEV (reference sequence). Trimming at V came to 5 bases and at J to 8 bases, leaving 9 bases not matched to a gene. The CDR3 here is CASSPPTSRYEQFF. CDR3 sequence (DNA): TGTGCCAGCAGTCCACCGACTAGCCGATATGAGCAGTTCTTC.

This clone was seen just once. This chain links TRBV6-6 with TRBJ1-2; 8 nucleotides agree with TRBD1. CDR3 length: 14 amino acids. The J segment lost 4 bases and the V segment lost 6 bases, leaving 7 bases of the junction unmatched. Germline V lookup: CDR1 MNHNY, CDR2 SVGAGI (reference sequence). CDR3 sequence reads: CASSSGTGIYGYTF. DNA of the CDR3: TGTGCCAGCAGCTCCGGGACAGGTATCTATGGCTACACCTTC.

The chain employs TRBV7-2 and TRBJ1-1; TRBD1 matches 9 bases. Germline-derived CDR1 and CDR2 are SGHTA and FQGNSA. The trim removed 5 bases at V and 4 bases at J, leaving 8 bases unmatched. CDR3 length: 15 residues. In DNA form, the CDR3 reads TGTGCCAGCAGCCCGCGACAGGGGGGGGTCACTGAAGCTTTCTTT. This encodes CASSPRQGGVTEAFF. Combining the CDR3 with reference TRBV7-2 and TRBJ1-1 gives the whole variable domain GAGVSQSPSNKVTEKGKDVELRCDPISGHTALYWYRQSLGQGLEFLIYFQGNSAPDKSGLPSDRFSAERTGGSVSTLTIQRTQQEDSAVYLCASSPRQGGVTEAFFGQGTRLTVV.

This clone has only a few counts. The J gene is TRBJ2-3, the V gene TRBV27, with 8 bases aligning to TRBD2. CDR1 MNHEY and CDR2 SMNVEV come from the germline V gene (reference sequence). This CDR3 contains 13 residues. J gave up 4 bases and V 7 bases, and 4 bases lay outside the gene matches. The DNA for the CDR3 is TGTGCCAGCAAGGGACTAGTTTCAGATACGCAGTATTTT. It yields the protein CASKGLVSDTQYF.

This clone was counted only a few times. The V and J genes are TRBV7-3 and TRBJ2-5, with TRBD1 as a possible D gene (6 bases). The CDR3 totals 14 residues. Trimming took off 3 bases at V and 4 bases at J, with 12 bases between the two ends. Germline V lookup: CDR1 SGHTA, CDR2 FQGTGA. CDR3 amino acids: CASSLDRGGETQYF. The CDR3 nucleotides read TGTGCCAGCAGCTTGGACAGAGGCGGAGAGACCCAGTACTTC.

The CDR3 reads CASRTGTAYNSPLHF. DNA for the CDR3: TGTGCCAGCAGGACCGGGACAGCTTATAATTCACCCCTCCACTTT. This chain links TRBV6-5 with TRBJ1-6; 7 bases line up with TRBD1. V lost 6 bases and J lost 4; bases outside the gene matches: 6. Per germline, CDR1 MNHEY and CDR2 SVGAGI. The CDR3 covers 15 residues.

The genes are TRBV27 and TRBJ2-5; 8 nucleotides align to TRBD1. The CDR3 contains 15 residues. The J segment lost 13 bases and the V segment lost 4 bases, leaving 17 bases of the junction unmatched. CDR1 is MNHEY and CDR2 is SMNVEV in the germline V gene (reference sequence). DNA of the CDR3: TGTGCCAGCAGTTCTCAGGGGGCTGCTTCCGGGATTTTGTACTTC. Its protein product is CASSSQGAASGILYF.

This sequence joins TRBV6-5 and TRBJ2-1; 10 nucleotides agree with TRBD1. After removal of 2 bases from V and 10 bases from J, the junction contained 5 bases not matched to a gene. CDR1 is MNHEY and CDR2 is SVGAGI in the germline V gene. The length of the CDR3 is 14 residues. The CDR3 bases are TGTGCCAGCAGTTACCCGGGACAGGGGAGGGAGCAGTTCTTC. Translating gives CASSYPGQGREQFF.

This clone has ten or more counts. Here the CDR3 reads CASSLVGTSGYNEQFF. CDR3 DNA sequence: TGTGCCAGCAGCTTAGTTGGGACTAGCGGATACAATGAGCAGTTCTTC. The rearrangement links TRBV7-2 to TRBJ2-1; 11 positions agree with TRBD2. CDR3 length equals 16 residues. Germline assignment: CDR1 SGHTA and CDR2 FQGNSA. V shed 1 base and J 4 bases; nucleotides not matched to a gene: 3.

V is TRBV28 and J is TRBJ1-2; D gene unclear. Germline V gene lookup returns CDR1 MDHEN and CDR2 SYDVKM. The CDR3 is 12 amino acids. With 4 bases removed from V and 2 bases from J, the gap between germline ends came to 5 bases. CDR3 loop: CASSSTNYGYTF. The CDR3 nucleotides are TGTGCCAGCAGTTCTACCAACTATGGCTACACCTTC.

V gene TRBV7-2 combines with J gene TRBJ2-3; possibly TRBD2 for D (6 bases). The germline V and J ends were trimmed by 4 bases and 0 bases, with 8 bases remaining between them. CDR1 is SGHTA and CDR2 is FQGNSA in the germline V gene. The CDR3 has 14 residues. CDR3 loop: CASSSTRSTDTQYF. The CDR3 nucleotides are TGTGCCAGCAGCTCGACTAGGAGCACAGATACGCAGTATTTT.

This chain connects TRBV7-2 to TRBJ2-7; TRBD2 aligns across 11 bases. The V and J ends lost 1 base and 2 bases, in that order; junction bases with no gene match: 10. Germline V gene data show CDR1 as SGHTA and CDR2 as FQGNSA. The CDR3 length is 18 residues. The CDR3 nucleotides are TGTGCCAGCAGCTTAGGGAAAACTAGCGGGAGTTTTGCCTACGAGCAGTACTTC. Residues: CASSLGKTSGSFAYEQYF.

This chain joins TRBV7-2 and TRBJ1-5; D is unresolved. Germline-derived CDR1 and CDR2 are SGHTA and FQGNSA. The CDR3 extends over 12 amino acids. V was cut by 3 bases and J by 4 bases, with 4 bases left in between. CDR3 in amino acids: CASSFQNQPQHF. The CDR3, as DNA: TGTGCCAGCAGCTTTCAGAATCAGCCCCAGCATTTT.

This rearrangement joins TRBV30 to TRBJ1-1; the D gene is possibly TRBD1 (5 bases). V dropped 2 bases and J dropped 3 bases, with 10 bases sitting between them. This CDR3 has 13 amino acids. Germline-derived CDR1 and CDR2 are GTSNPN and SVGIG (reference sequence). CDR3 bases: TGTGCCTGGAGTCTTCGCAGGGACACTGAAGCTTTCTTT. Protein product: CAWSLRRDTEAFF.

The gene calls are TRBV19 and TRBJ1-1; 8 positions agree with TRBD1. CDR3 length equals 13 residues. J gave up 1 base and V 7 bases, and 2 bases lay outside the gene matches. Germline CDR1 and CDR2: LNHDA and SQIVND (reference sequence). The CDR3 bases are TGTGCCAGTAAGGGGACAGGGAACACTGAAGCTTTCTTT. This gives the protein CASKGTGNTEAFF.

The chain employs TRBV27 and TRBJ2-3; perhaps TRBD2 as D (7 bases). This CDR3 comprises 17 residues. Germline V gene sequence: CDR1 MNHEY, CDR2 SMNVEV (reference sequence). V was trimmed by 8 bases and J by 2 bases, leaving 23 bases between them. CDR3 DNA: TGTGCCAGCCTCAAAGGGGGGGGACGGATTTCCACAGATACGCAGTATTTT. It specifies CASLKGGGRISTDTQYF.

V and J are TRBV6-5 and TRBJ2-7, with D perhaps TRBD2 (5 bases). Germline CDR1 is MNHEY and CDR2 is SVGAGI. The CDR3 is 14 residues long. V was pared by 7 bases and J by 0 bases, with 13 bases between. CDR3 in DNA: TGTGCCAGCAAAGACGGACTTAGCTCCTACGAGCAGTACTTC. Protein: CASKDGLSSYEQYF.

V usage is TRBV19 and J usage is TRBJ1-1; 11 bases line up with TRBD1. Germline V CDR1 and CDR2: LNHDA, SQIVND (reference sequence). V lost 10 bases to trimming and J lost 6 bases; unmatched junction nucleotides: 7. The CDR3 runs to 13 residues. The CDR3 DNA is TGTGCCACCAAGGACAGGGGGCGCGCTGAAGCTTTCTTT. As protein: CATKDRGRAEAFF.